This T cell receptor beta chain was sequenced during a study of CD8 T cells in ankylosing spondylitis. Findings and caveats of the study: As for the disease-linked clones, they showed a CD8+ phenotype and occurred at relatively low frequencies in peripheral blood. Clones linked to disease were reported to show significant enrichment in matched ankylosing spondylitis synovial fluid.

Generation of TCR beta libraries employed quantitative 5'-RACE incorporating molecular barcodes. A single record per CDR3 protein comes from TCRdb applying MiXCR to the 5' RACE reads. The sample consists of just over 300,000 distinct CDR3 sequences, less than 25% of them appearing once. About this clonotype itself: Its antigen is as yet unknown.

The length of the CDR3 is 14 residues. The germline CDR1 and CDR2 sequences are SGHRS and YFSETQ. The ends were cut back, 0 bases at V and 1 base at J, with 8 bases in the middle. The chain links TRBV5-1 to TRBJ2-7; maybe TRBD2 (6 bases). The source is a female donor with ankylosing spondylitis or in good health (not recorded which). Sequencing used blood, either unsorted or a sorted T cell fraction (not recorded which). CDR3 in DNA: TGCGCCAGCAGCTTGGTACTAGCTTCCTACGAGCAGTACTTC. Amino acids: CASSLVLASYEQYF. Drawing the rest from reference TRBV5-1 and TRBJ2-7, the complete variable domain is KAGVTQTPRYLIKTRGQQVTLSCSPISGHRSVSWYQQTPGQGLQFLFEYFSETQRNKGNFPGRFSGRQFSNSRSEMNVSTLELGDSALYLCASSLVLASYEQYFGPGTRLTVT.